Sequencing of this T cell receptor beta chain was carried out in a study of lung T cells in sarcoidosis with Löfgren's syndrome. TCRdb passed the reads through MiXCR, listing each CDR3 protein once. Among tens of thousands of distinct CDR3 sequences, 21% were seen once, and the ten largest hold under 3%. The TCR was taken from a human donor with sarcoidosis (Löfgren's syndrome or another form), or a control subject (not recorded which). Sequenced material: CD4+ T cells from PBMCs.

CDR3 sequence reads: CASSSTTTSGNTIYF. The CDR3 nucleotides are TGTGCCAGTAGTTCCACAACGACATCTGGAAACACCATATATTTT. This chain links TRBV19 with TRBJ1-3; D not certain. This CDR3 is built from 15 residues. Deletions cut 5 bases from V and 1 base from J, with 12 bases between. Germline V gives CDR1 LNHDA, CDR2 SQIVND (reference sequence).